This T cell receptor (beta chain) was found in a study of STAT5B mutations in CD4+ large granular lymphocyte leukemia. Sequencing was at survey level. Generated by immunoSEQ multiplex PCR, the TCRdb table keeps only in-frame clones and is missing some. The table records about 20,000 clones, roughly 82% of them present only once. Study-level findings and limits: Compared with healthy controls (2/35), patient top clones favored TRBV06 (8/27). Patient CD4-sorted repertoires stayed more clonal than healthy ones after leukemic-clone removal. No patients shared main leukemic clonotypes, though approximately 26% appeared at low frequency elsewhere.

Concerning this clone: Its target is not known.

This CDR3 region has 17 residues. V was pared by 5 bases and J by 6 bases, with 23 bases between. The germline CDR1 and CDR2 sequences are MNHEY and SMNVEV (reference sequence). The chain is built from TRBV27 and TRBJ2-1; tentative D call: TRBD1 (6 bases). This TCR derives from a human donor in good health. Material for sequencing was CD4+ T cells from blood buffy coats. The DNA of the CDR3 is TGTGCCAGCAGTCCCCGACAGGTTCCCACCCTTTTCAATGAGCAGTTCTTC. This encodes CASSPRQVPTLFNEQFF.